The T cell receptor beta chain under discussion was sequenced for a study of blood T cell repertoires in COVID-19 (dated by TCRdb to about 2020). Looking at the study overall: Collaborator samples came from the United States, Italy and Spain and covered acute and convalescent phases of COVID-19. The prospective study material was composed of cDNA or gDNA derived from T cells, B-cell-depleted T cells, or PBMCs. The dataset comprised deeply sampled blood TCRbeta repertoires from subjects exposed to, actively infected with, or recovered from COVID-19. The repertoires were released in a freely available public database intended as a resource for research on the immune response to SARS-CoV-2. Samples came from the ongoing ImmuneRACE study (first 160 participants) plus 1,254 subjects from 6 global collaborators. Sample metadata almost always included a de-identified subject ID, COVID-19 status, age in years and sex. Where available, HLA class I and class II types were obtained from metadata supplied by the sample provider rather than from assay-based typing. Study-level results and caveats: The quantity of clinical and demographic metadata differed by source and by participant and was supplied without curation.

Enrolling through a virtual design, the prospective study's participants ranged in age from roughly 18 to 95 years and lived across some 23 United States geographic areas. In the prospective study, participants were assigned to cohorts based on the clinical history participants reported in a screening survey and a study questionnaire. Recovered participants in ImmuneRACE Cohort 3 were defined as having two consecutive negative NP/OP PCR tests, clearance from a healthcare professional, or resolution of symptoms. Mobile phlebotomists in the prospective study collected whole blood, serum and a nasopharyngeal or oropharyngeal swab from every participant. Over a roughly 2-month period, participants in the prospective study had the option of providing additional blood draws and questionnaires. Blood samples from the prospective study were shipped frozen or at room temperature prior to DNA extraction.

The immunoSEQ Assay, a bias-controlled multiplex PCR, was used to amplify TCRbeta CDR3 regions from genomic DNA. As for the authors' bioinformatics: The number of nucleated cells in each sample was estimated from the amplification of reference gene primers within the assay. To quantify the absolute abundance of each unique TCRbeta CDR3 rearrangement, sequence reads were collapsed and filtered. For each sample, productive Simpson clonality was calculated as the square root of Simpson's diversity index over productive rearrangements. TCRdb obtained this table from immuneACCESS and retained in-frame rearrangements with V and J assigned. These tables miss some clones; where compared with another copy, unresolved V genes account for less than half of the shortfall, and the remainder is unexplained. V, J and clone size are taken as reported in that table, and D and trimming were inferred from the DNA itself. The sample table shows about 380,000 clones, and approximately 90% are seen once. The ten largest account for less than 1.5% of the sample.

Comments on this clone: Its specific antigen is unknown. No base quality values were provided; no much bigger clone lies one nucleotide off.

Between the V and J ends, shortened by 4 bases and 0 bases respectively, the junction contains 19 bases. From a lookup of the germline V gene, CDR1 and CDR2 are SGDLS and YYNGEE. The CDR3 contains 17 residues, cysteine and phenylalanine counted. The DNA shown is the 51-base CDR3, in frame from base 1. The material sequenced was PBMCs or T cells enriched from blood (not recorded which). The sequence was obtained from a woman younger than 35 who had recovered from COVID-19. The sequence links TRBV9 to TRBJ1-1; TRBD1 is perhaps the D gene, given 5 matching bases. The CDR3 protein sequence reads: CASSPHAGGLMNTEAFF. Read as DNA, the sequence is TGTGCCAGCAGCCCCCATGCGGGGGGACTTATGAACACTGAAGCTTTCTTT.